The rows below give T cell receptor beta chains drawn from one sample of a study of OX40 agonist ivuxolimab in advanced cancers. TCRdb's copy holds only in-frame clones and misses some; the assay was immunoSEQ multiplex PCR. The sample has about 30,000 clones, roughly 80% seen once. The material was CD4+ or CD8+ T cells sorted from blood, obtained in a trial of the OX40 agonist ivuxolimab. Receptors were obtained from an adult with an advanced solid tumor such as melanoma, head and neck, liver or kidney cancer. Both conserved end residues are trimmed from each CDR3. A D gene is named only where the DNA matches it firmly. Clone size, where shown, is once, few, many, or a class for clones that have expanded.

V gene,clone size,J gene,D gene,CDR3 protein
TRBV29-1,-,TRBJ1-2,-,SVPVTANYGYT
TRBV5-6,-,TRBJ2-7,-,ASSLGTGKFHEQY
TRBV7-6,-,TRBJ1-6,-,ASSIDEEPYSPLH
TRBV9,-,TRBJ1-4,-,ASSVGSGVPEKLF
TRBV4-1,-,TRBJ2-1,-,ASSHAGLANEQF
TRBV6-1,-,TRBJ2-7,-,ASSEAHWTESSYEQY
TRBV5-6,-,TRBJ2-7,-,ASSLFSYEQY
TRBV27,-,TRBJ1-6,TRBD1,ASSLLETGTSPLH
TRBV6-9,-,TRBJ1-2,-,ASSSSKGYT
TRBV7-6,-,TRBJ2-1,TRBD2,ASSLTSGSHYNEQF
TRBV7-9,-,TRBJ2-1,-,ASSLTPYLSYNEQF
TRBV19,-,TRBJ2-1,-,ASSMPAGRRARTYNEQF
TRBV9,-,TRBJ2-3,-,ASSVVGGPDTQY
TRBV15,once,TRBJ2-1,-,ATSRARRSDNEQF
TRBV7-6,-,TRBJ2-1,TRBD1,ASSLRDRAHEQF
TRBV12-5,-,TRBJ1-5,-,ASAEGGVNQPQH
TRBV7-3,few,TRBJ2-2,TRBD1,ASSSSGQGEAGELF
TRBV29-1,-,TRBJ1-1,-,SDGLRLDMNTEAF
TRBV4-1,-,TRBJ2-5,-,ASSPTGYPGVGETQY
TRBV10-3,-,TRBJ2-7,-,AISESSGSEQY
TRBV11-2,-,TRBJ2-7,-,ASSLSSYEQY
TRBV4-1,-,TRBJ2-1,-,ASSRGGAGNYNEQF
TRBV7-3,-,TRBJ1-2,TRBD1,ASSLSFSDGTDYGYT
TRBV11-3,-,TRBJ2-7,-,ASSSYRESHEQY